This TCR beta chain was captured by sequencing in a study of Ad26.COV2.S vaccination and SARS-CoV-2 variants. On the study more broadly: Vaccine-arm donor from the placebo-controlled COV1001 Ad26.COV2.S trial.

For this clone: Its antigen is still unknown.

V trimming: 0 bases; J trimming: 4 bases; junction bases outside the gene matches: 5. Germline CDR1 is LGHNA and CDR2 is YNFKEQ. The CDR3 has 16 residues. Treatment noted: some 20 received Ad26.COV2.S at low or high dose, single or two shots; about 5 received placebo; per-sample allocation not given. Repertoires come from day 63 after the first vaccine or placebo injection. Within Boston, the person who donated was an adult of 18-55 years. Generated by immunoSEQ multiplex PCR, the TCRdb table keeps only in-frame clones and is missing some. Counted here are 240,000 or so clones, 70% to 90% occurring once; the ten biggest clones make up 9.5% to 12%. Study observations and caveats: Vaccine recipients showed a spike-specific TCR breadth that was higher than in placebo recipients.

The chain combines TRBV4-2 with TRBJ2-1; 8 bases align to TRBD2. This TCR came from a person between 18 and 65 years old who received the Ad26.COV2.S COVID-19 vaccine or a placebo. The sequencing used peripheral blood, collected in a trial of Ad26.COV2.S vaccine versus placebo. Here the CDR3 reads CASSQDAAGGYNEQFF. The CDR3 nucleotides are TGTGCCAGCAGCCAAGATGCGGCGGGGGGATACAATGAGCAGTTCTTC.